The clone carrying this TCR beta chain has a count of ten or more. The data derive from a study of human T cells and chemical hapten exposure. Described time point: patch test 1, 2 weeks after DPC sensitization. Treatment denoted: therapeutic diphenylcyclopropenone sensitization with weekly scalp DPC. In every case, blood was obtained before the patch test was applied. TCRdb re-called the RACE reads through MiXCR, storing one row per CDR3 protein. Among fewer than 500,000 distinct CDR3 sequences listed, about 4.8% were seen once. Germline loops: CDR1 SGHVS, CDR2 FNYEAQ. V was shortened by 5 bases and J by 11 bases, with 18 bases between the two germline ends. The CDR3 extends over 13 amino acids.

The sample was whole blood, taken in connection with sensitization to the hapten diphenylcyclopropenone (DPC). The clonotype comes from a woman in her 50s with alopecia areata. Some clones in this sample may be carry-over from other donors' samples. This chain links TRBV7-6 with TRBJ1-1, with a tentative D call TRBD1 (6 bases). CDR3 loop: CASSQAGGRSAFF. CDR3 in DNA: TGTGCCAGCAGCCAAGCGGGGGGGCGTTCTGCTTTCTTT.